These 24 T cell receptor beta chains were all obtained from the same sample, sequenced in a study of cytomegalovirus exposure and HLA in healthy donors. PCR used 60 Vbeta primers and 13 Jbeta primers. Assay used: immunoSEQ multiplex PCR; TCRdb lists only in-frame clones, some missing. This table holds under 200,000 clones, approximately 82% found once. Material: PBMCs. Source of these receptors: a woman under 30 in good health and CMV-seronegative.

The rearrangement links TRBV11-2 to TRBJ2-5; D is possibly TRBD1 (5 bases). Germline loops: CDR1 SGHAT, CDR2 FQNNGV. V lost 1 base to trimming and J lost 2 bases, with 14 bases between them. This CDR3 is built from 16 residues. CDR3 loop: CASSLGAQGRQETQYF. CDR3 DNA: TGTGCCAGCAGCTTAGGGGCCCAGGGAAGGCAAGAGACCCAGTACTTC. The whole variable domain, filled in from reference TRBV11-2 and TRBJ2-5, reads EAGVAQSPRYKIIEKRQSVAFWCNPISGHATLYWYQQILGQGPKLLIQFQNNGVVDDSQLPKDRFSAERLKGVDSTLKIQPAKLEDSAVYLCASSLGAQGRQETQYFGPGTRLLVL.

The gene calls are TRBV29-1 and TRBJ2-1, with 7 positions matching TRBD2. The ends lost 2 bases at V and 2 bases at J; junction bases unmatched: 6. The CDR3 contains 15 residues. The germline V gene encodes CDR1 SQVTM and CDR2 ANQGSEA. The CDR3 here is CSVELAGKPYNEQFF. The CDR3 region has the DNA TGCAGCGTTGAATTAGCGGGCAAACCCTACAATGAGCAGTTCTTC.

CDR3 sequence (DNA): TGTGCCAGTAGTGACGGGTTCAACCTTCCTAACTATGGCTACACCTTC. Translation: CASSDGFNLPNYGYTF. The chain recombines TRBV19 with TRBJ1-2; D is undetermined. The germline V and J ends were trimmed by 5 bases and 0 bases, with 16 bases remaining between them. This CDR3 comprises 16 residues. Germline V gene lookup returns CDR1 LNHDA and CDR2 SQIVND (reference sequence).

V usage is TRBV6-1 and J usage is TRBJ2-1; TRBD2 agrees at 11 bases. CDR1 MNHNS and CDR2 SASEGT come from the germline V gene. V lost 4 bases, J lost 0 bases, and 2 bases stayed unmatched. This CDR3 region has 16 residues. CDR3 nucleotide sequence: TGTGCCAGCAGTGGGACTAGCGGGCGCTCCTACAATGAGCAGTTCTTC. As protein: CASSGTSGRSYNEQFF.

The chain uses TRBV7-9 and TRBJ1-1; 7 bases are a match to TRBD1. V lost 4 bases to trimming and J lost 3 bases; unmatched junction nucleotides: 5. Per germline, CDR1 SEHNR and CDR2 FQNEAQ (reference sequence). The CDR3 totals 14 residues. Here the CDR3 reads CASSSLTGDTEAFF. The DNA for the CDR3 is TGTGCCAGCAGCTCACTAACAGGGGACACTGAAGCTTTCTTT.

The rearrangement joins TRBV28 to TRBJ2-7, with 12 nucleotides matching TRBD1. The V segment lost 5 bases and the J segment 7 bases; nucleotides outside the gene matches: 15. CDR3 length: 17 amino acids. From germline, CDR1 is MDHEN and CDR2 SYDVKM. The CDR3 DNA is TGTGCCAGCAGTACGACTGCCCCGGGACAGGGGGCGGAGGAGCAGTACTTC. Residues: CASSTTAPGQGAEEQYF.

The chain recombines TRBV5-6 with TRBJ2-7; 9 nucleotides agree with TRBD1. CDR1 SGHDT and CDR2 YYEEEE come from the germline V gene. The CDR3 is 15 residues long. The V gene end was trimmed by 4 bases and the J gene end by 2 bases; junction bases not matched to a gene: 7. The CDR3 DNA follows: TGTGCCAGCAGCCAAGGGACAGGGAGGGCCTACGAGCAGTACTTC. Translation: CASSQGTGRAYEQYF.

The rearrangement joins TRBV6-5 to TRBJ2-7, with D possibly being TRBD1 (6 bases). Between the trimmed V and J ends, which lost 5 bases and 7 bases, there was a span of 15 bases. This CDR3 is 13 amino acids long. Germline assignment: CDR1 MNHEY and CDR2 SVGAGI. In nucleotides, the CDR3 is TGTGCCAGCAGTCAGGGGCGAGCGTGGGAGCAGTACTTC. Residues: CASSQGRAWEQYF.

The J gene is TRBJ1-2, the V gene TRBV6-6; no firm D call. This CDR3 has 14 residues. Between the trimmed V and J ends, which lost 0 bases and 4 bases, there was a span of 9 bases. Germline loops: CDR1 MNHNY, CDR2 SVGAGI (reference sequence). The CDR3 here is CASSYSDGSYGYTF. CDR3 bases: TGTGCCAGCAGTTACTCGGACGGGAGCTATGGCTACACCTTC.

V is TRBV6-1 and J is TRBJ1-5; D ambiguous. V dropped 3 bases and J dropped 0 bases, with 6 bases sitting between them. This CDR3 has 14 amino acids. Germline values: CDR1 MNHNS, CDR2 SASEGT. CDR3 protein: CASSDLVSNQPQHF. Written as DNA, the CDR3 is TGTGCCAGCAGTGACCTCGTTAGCAATCAGCCCCAGCATTTT.

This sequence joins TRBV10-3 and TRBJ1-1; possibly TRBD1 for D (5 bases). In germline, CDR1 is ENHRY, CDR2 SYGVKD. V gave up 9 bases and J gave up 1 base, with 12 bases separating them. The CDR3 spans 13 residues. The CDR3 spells CAISFGGNTEAFF. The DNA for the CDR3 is TGTGCCATTTCTTTCGGGGGGAACACTGAAGCTTTCTTT.

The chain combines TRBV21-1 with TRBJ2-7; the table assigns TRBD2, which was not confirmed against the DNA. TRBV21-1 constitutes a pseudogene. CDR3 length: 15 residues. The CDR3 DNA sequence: TGTGCCAGCAGCAAAGTGCGGGCGGTTCCCTACGAGCAGTACTTC. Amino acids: CASSKVRAVPYEQYF.

The CDR3 DNA reads as TGTGCCAGCAGCCCGGTGCGGGGAATCAGCACAGATACGCAGTATTTT. Translated: CASSPVRGISTDTQYF. This chain connects TRBV5-4 to TRBJ2-3; tentative D call: TRBD2 (6 bases). CDR1 is SGHNT, CDR2 YYREEE, per germline (reference sequence). There are 16 residues in the CDR3. The V end was cut by 4 bases, the J end by 0 bases, with 15 bases between.

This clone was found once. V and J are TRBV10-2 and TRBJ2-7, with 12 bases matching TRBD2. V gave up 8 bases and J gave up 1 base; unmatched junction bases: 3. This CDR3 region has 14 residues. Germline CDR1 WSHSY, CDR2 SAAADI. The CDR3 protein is CASGLAGISYEQYF. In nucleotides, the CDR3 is TGCGCCAGCGGACTAGCGGGAATATCCTACGAGCAGTACTTC.

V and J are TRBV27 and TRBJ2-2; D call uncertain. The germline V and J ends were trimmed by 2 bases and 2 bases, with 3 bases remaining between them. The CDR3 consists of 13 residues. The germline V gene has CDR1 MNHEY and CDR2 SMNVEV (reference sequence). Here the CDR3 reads CASSLPNTGELFF. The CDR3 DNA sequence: TGTGCCAGCAGTTTACCTAACACCGGGGAGCTGTTTTTT.

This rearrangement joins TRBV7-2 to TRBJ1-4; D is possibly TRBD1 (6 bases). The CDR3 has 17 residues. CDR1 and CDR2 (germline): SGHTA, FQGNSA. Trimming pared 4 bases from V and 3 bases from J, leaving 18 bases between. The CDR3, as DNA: TGTGCCAGCAGCTACCTACAGGGTACCCTTTCTAATGAAAAACTGTTTTTT. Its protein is CASSYLQGTLSNEKLFF.

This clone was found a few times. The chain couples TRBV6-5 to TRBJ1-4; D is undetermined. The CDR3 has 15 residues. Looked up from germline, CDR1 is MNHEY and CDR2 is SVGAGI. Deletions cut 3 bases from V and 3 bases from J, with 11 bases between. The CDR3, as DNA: TGTGCCAGCAGTTATGAGGGCCGCTCTAATGAAAAACTGTTTTTT. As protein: CASSYEGRSNEKLFF.

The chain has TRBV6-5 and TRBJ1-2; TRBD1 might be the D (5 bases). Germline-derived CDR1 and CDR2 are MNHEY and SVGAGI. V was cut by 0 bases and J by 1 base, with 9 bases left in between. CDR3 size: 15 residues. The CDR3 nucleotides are TGTGCCAGCAGTTACTCGTGGCAGGGTAACTATGGCTACACCTTC. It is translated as CASSYSWQGNYGYTF.

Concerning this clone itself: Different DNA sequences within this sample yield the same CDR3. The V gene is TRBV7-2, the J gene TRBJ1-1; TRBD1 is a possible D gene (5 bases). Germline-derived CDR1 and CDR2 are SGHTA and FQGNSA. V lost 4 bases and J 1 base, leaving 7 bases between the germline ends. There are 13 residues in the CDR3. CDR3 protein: CASSSQGNTEAFF. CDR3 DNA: TGTGCCAGCAGCTCCCAGGGGAACACTGAAGCTTTCTTT.

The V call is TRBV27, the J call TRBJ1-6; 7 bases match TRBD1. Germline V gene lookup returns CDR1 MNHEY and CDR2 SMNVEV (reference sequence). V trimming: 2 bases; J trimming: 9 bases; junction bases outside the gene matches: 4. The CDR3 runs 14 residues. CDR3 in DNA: TGTGCCAGCAGTTTAGACAGGGTTGTTTCACCCCTCCACTTT. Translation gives CASSLDRVVSPLHF.

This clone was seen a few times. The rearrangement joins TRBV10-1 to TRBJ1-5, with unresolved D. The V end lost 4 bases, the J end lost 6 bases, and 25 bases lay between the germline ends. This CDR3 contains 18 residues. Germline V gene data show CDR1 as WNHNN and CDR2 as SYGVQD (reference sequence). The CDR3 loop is CASSVESGSVLVSQPQHF. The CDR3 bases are TGCGCCAGCAGTGTCGAGTCCGGGTCAGTCCTCGTCAGTCAGCCCCAGCATTTT.

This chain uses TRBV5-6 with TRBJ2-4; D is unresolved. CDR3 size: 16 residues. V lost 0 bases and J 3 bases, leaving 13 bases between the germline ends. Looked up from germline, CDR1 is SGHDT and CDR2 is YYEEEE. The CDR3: CASSLGAGYGKNIQYF. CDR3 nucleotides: TGTGCCAGCAGCTTGGGAGCAGGATATGGCAAAAACATTCAGTACTTC.

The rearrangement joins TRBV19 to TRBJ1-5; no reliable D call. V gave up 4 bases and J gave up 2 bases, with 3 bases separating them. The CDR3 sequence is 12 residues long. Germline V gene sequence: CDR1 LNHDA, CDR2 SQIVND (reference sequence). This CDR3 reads CASSTGNQPQHF. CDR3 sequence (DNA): TGTGCCAGTAGTACAGGCAATCAGCCCCAGCATTTT.

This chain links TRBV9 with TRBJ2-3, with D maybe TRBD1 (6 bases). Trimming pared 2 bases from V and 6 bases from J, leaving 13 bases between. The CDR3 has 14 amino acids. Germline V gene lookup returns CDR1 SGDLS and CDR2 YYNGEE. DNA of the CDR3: TGTGCCAGCAGCGTTGAGGCAGGACAGGATACGCAGTATTTT. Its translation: CASSVEAGQDTQYF.